Listed below are T cell receptor beta chains from one sample, sequenced in a study of blood T cell repertoires in COVID-19. The table came from immunoSEQ multiplex PCR; TCRdb's copy has only in-frame clones and leaves some out. This sample has approximately 390,000 clones; about 87% occur once, and the top ten carry approximately 2.5%. Sequencing was done on a sample of peripheral blood. These TCRs come from a woman in her sixties with COVID-19, enrolled during active disease. CDR3s include the opening cysteine and the closing phenylalanine or tryptophan. The D gene is left open where the match is weak. Clone size is stated in some rows and not others, as once, few, many or a class when expanded.

D | size | J | length | V | CDR3 | DNA
TRBD2 | - | TRBJ2-7 | 15 | TRBV5-1 | CASSLVVAGVYEQYF | TGCGCCAGCAGCTTGGTAGTAGCGGGGGTGTACGAGCAGTACTTC
- | - | TRBJ1-1 | 16 | TRBV6-5 | CASSLSGGHTNTEAFF | TGTGCCAGCAGTTTATCTGGCGGACACACCAACACTGAAGCTTTCTTT
TRBD2 | - | TRBJ2-1 | 16 | TRBV5-1 | CASSLESGGGRNEQFF | TGCGCCAGCAGCTTGGAGAGCGGGGGGGGCAGGAATGAGCAGTTCTTC
- | - | TRBJ1-1 | 12 | TRBV20-1 | CSASRFEGKAFF | TGCAGTGCTAGTAGGTTTGAGGGAAAAGCTTTCTTT
- | - | TRBJ2-5 | 13 | TRBV5-4 | CASSLNRDETQYF | TGTGCCAGCAGCTTGAACAGGGATGAGACCCAGTACTTC
TRBD1 | - | TRBJ1-4 | 15 | TRBV2 | CASSGGQGRGEKLFF | TGTGCCAGCAGTGGGGGACAGGGGAGGGGAGAAAAACTGTTTTTT
- | - | TRBJ1-5 | 15 | TRBV23-1 | CASSRESGSNQPQHF | TGCGCCAGCAGTCGGGAGAGCGGGAGCAATCAGCCCCAGCATTTT
TRBD1 | - | TRBJ2-3 | 17 | TRBV28 | CASTPAMGQGDTDTQYF | TGTGCCAGCACCCCTGCGATGGGACAGGGGGACACAGATACGCAGTATTTT
- | - | TRBJ2-3 | 15 | TRBV3-1/TRBV3-2 | CASSPRQASTDTQYF | TGTGCCAGCAGCCCCCGACAGGCTAGCACAGATACGCAGTATTTT
TRBD2 | once | TRBJ2-1 | 19 | TRBV18 | CASSPPRTSGGPLTHEQFF | TGTGCCAGCTCACCACCGAGAACTAGCGGGGGCCCCCTTACGCATGAGCAGTTCTTC
- | - | TRBJ2-3 | 14 | TRBV2 | CASSEGRGADTQYF | TGTGCCAGCAGTGAGGGCAGGGGAGCAGATACGCAGTATTTT
- | - | TRBJ1-2 | 15 | TRBV15 | CATSRSPDSYYGYTF | TGTGCCACCAGCAGATCCCCTGACAGCTACTATGGCTACACCTTC
- | - | TRBJ2-4 | 16 | TRBV4-1 | CASSQVTGRAKNIQYF | TGCGCCAGCAGCCAAGTAACAGGGAGAGCCAAAAACATTCAGTACTTC
- | - | TRBJ2-1 | 17 | TRBV7-3 | CASSTGRGQGTYNEQFF | TGTGCCAGCAGCACCGGTCGTGGGCAGGGAACTTACAATGAGCAGTTCTTC
TRBD1 | few | TRBJ2-7 | 15 | TRBV5-1 | CASSFTSRDRDEQYF | TGCGCCAGCAGCTTCACGTCCCGGGACAGGGACGAGCAGTACTTC
- | once | TRBJ1-1 | 15 | TRBV6-1 | CASSEAGAVNTEAFF | TGTGCCAGCAGTGAAGCAGGAGCGGTGAACACTGAAGCTTTCTTT
- | - | TRBJ1-2 | 11 | TRBV13 | CASRSMRGYTF | TGTGCCAGCAGATCAATGAGAGGCTACACCTTC
TRBD1 | once | TRBJ1-1 | 14 | TRBV6-5 | CASSLDRGGPEAFF | TGTGCCAGCAGCCTAGACAGGGGCGGCCCTGAAGCTTTCTTT
TRBD1 | - | TRBJ2-6 | 17 | TRBV7-9 | CASSADRGRSGANVLTF | TGTGCCAGCAGCGCGGACAGGGGGCGTTCTGGGGCCAACGTCCTGACTTTC
- | few | TRBJ1-5 | 16 | TRBV4-2 | CASSQVGGGPNQPQHF | TGTGCCAGCAGCCAAGTAGGTGGAGGTCCCAATCAGCCCCAGCATTTT
- | - | TRBJ2-1 | 13 | TRBV28 | CASRWDIYNEQFF | TGTGCCAGCAGGTGGGACATTTACAATGAGCAGTTCTTC
- | - | TRBJ1-3 | 14 | TRBV6-6 | CASSYPAGGNTIYF | TGTGCCAGCAGTTACCCGGCAGGGGGAAACACCATATATTTT
- | few | TRBJ2-5 | 16 | TRBV6-1 | CASSDGALGHGETQYF | TGTGCCAGCAGTGATGGGGCCCTGGGCCACGGGGAGACCCAGTACTTC
- | - | TRBJ1-3 | 15 | TRBV7-8 | CASSLGAGEGNTIYF | TGTGCCAGCAGCCTGGGCGCAGGGGAAGGAAACACCATATATTTT
TRBD1 | - | TRBJ1-2 | 11 | TRBV29-1 | CSGWDSYGYTF | TGCAGCGGGTGGGACAGCTATGGCTACACCTTC
TRBD1 | - | TRBJ1-1 | 14 | TRBV3-1/TRBV3-2 | CASSLGTVNTEAFF | TGTGCCAGCAGCCTTGGGACAGTGAACACTGAAGCTTTCTTT
TRBD2 | once | TRBJ2-5 | 17 | TRBV11-2 | CASSLSSGGRFPETQYF | TGTGCCAGCAGCTTAAGCAGCGGGGGGCGGTTCCCAGAGACCCAGTACTTC
- | - | TRBJ2-1 | 16 | TRBV18 | CASSPTGGGVYNEQFF | TGTGCCAGCTCACCAACCGGGGGTGGTGTCTACAATGAGCAGTTCTTC
- | - | TRBJ1-3 | 16 | TRBV29-1 | CTKLEGVFSSGNTIYF | TGCACCAAATTAGAGGGGGTCTTCAGCTCTGGAAACACCATATATTTT
- | - | TRBJ2-3 | 11 | TRBV20-1 | CSASTRGTQYF | TGCAGTGCTAGCACCCGGGGGACGCAGTATTTT
TRBD1 | - | TRBJ1-1 | 17 | TRBV5-4 | CASSLKGQLNSNTEAFF | TGTGCCAGCAGCTTGAAGGGACAGCTAAACTCCAACACTGAAGCTTTCTTT
- | once | TRBJ1-1 | 14 | TRBV5-1 | CASSPYTVNTEAFF | TGCGCCAGCAGCCCCTACACAGTAAACACTGAAGCTTTCTTT
TRBD1 | once | TRBJ1-6 | 15 | TRBV9 | CASSVLGQGGSPLHF | TGTGCCAGCAGCGTCCTGGGACAGGGTGGTTCACCCCTCCACTTT
TRBD1 | few | TRBJ2-7 | 15 | TRBV18 | CASSPTGTGSYEQYF | TGTGCCAGCTCACCAACCGGGACAGGGTCCTACGAGCAGTACTTC
- | once | TRBJ2-5 | 12 | TRBV30 | CAWSPVVQTQYF | TGTGCCTGGAGCCCAGTCGTGCAGACCCAGTACTTC
- | - | TRBJ1-3 | 16 | TRBV9 | CASSVQGISSGNTIYF | TGTGCCAGCAGCGTACAGGGGATCTCCTCTGGAAACACCATATATTTT
TRBD1 | - | TRBJ1-2 | 13 | TRBV12-5 | CASGASGGSGYTF | TGTGCTAGTGGGGCTTCAGGGGGCTCTGGCTACACCTTC
- | - | TRBJ2-7 | 16 | TRBV28 | CASSFPRVDISYEQYF | TGTGCCAGCAGTTTCCCTCGGGTGGACATTTCCTACGAGCAGTACTTC
TRBD1 | - | TRBJ2-7 | 15 | TRBV5-4 | CASSLADRGGYEQYF | TGTGCCAGCAGCTTGGCCGACAGGGGAGGATACGAGCAGTACTTC
TRBD1 | - | TRBJ1-2 | 13 | TRBV12-3/TRBV12-4 | CASKGQLYGGYTF | TGTGCCAGCAAGGGACAGTTGTATGGAGGCTACACCTTC
TRBD2 | once | TRBJ2-3 | 16 | TRBV7-2 | CASSLVYAGGRDTQYF | TGTGCCAGCAGCTTAGTATATGCGGGGGGGCGAGATACGCAGTATTTT
- | few | TRBJ2-2 | 14 | TRBV10-1 | CASSPGQHTGELFF | TGCGCCAGCAGTCCCGGACAGCACACCGGGGAGCTGTTTTTT
TRBD2 | once | TRBJ2-1 | 12 | TRBV12-3/TRBV12-4 | CASSRGDNEQFF | TGTGCCAGCAGTCGGGGGGACAATGAGCAGTTCTTC
- | - | TRBJ1-1 | 13 | TRBV3-1/TRBV3-2 | CASSQVWSTEAFF | TGTGCCAGCAGCCAAGTCTGGAGCACTGAAGCTTTCTTT
- | - | TRBJ2-4 | 11 | TRBV9 | CASSGGLVQYF | TGTGCCAGCAGCGGCGGTCTAGTTCAGTACTTC
TRBD1 | - | TRBJ1-2 | 13 | TRBV5-1 | CASSIQGGDGYTF | TGCGCCAGCAGCATACAGGGGGGAGATGGCTACACCTTC
TRBD1 | - | TRBJ1-1 | 14 | TRBV15 | CATSRDKQGVEAFF | TGTGCCACCAGCAGAGATAAACAGGGGGTTGAAGCTTTCTTT
TRBD1 | - | TRBJ1-1 | 14 | TRBV5-4 | CASSHGTGVTEAFF | TGTGCCAGCAGCCACGGGACAGGGGTCACTGAAGCTTTCTTT
TRBD1 | - | TRBJ1-6 | 18 | TRBV30 | CAWSVLRGLKVGNSPLHF | TGTGCCTGGAGTGTACTCAGGGGGCTCAAAGTGGGGAATTCACCCCTCCACTTT
- | - | TRBJ2-4 | 18 | TRBV14 | CASSPTGEPVLAKNIQYF | TGTGCCAGCAGCCCGACGGGGGAGCCCGTACTAGCCAAAAACATTCAGTACTTC
TRBD2 | - | TRBJ2-1 | 16 | TRBV6-5 | CASSYSLAGGDNEQFF | TGTGCCAGCAGTTACTCGTTAGCGGGGGGAGACAATGAGCAGTTCTTC
TRBD1 | - | TRBJ1-2 | 16 | TRBV29-1 | CSVTRRDRGHPGGYTF | TGCAGCGTTACCCGCCGGGACAGGGGCCACCCCGGAGGCTACACCTTC
TRBD2 | - | TRBJ2-1 | 13 | TRBV28 | CASITSGGNEQFF | TGTGCCAGTATCACTAGCGGGGGCAATGAGCAGTTCTTC
TRBD2 | - | TRBJ2-1 | 19 | TRBV6-6 | CASSPREGSGGVGYNEQFF | TGTGCCAGCAGTCCCAGGGAGGGTAGCGGGGGGGTAGGGTACAATGAGCAGTTCTTC